This TCR beta chain was profiled in a study of blood T cell repertoires in COVID-19. Study-wide background: Samples of COVID-19 (acute and convalescent) were obtained from the United States, Italy and Spain. PBMCs, B-cell-depleted T cells, or T cells provided the cDNA or gDNA that made up the material.

Authors' methods: It was from reference gene primer amplification that nucleated cell counts were estimated. TCRdb keeps only in-frame clones here, not all; method: immunoSEQ multiplex PCR. D and trimming come from the DNA, and the V and J calls and clone size come from that table. The table shows some 58,000 clones, with about nine tenths occurring only once. This clone has just one count. CDR1 is SGHRS and CDR2 is YFSETQ in the germline V gene. The V gene lost 4 bases and the J gene lost 2 bases, with 14 bases spanning the gap. CDR3 length: 15 residues. The receptor's source is a man over 45 with active COVID-19. Sequenced: peripheral blood. This rearrangement joins TRBV5-1 to TRBJ2-3; D is possibly TRBD1 (6 bases). The CDR3 here is CASSVGRGVTDTQYF. The CDR3, as DNA: TGCGCCAGCAGCGTGGGCAGGGGAGTCACAGATACGCAGTATTTT.